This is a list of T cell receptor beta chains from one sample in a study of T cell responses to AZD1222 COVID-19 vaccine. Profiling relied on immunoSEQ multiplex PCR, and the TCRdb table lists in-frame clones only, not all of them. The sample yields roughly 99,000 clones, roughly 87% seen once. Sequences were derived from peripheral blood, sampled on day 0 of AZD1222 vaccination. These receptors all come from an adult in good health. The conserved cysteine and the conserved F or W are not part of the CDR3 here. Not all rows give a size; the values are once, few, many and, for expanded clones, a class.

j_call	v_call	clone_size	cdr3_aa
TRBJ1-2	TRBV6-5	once	ASSIGKGQTYGYT
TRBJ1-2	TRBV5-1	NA	ASSLFINYGYT
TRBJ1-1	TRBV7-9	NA	ASSPTQGWGTEAF
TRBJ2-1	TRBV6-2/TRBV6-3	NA	ASSLGLPGSSYNEQF
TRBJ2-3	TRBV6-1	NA	ASSDGNREDTQY
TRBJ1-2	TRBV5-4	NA	ASSPVGQGRRYGYT
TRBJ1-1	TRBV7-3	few	ASSQGVSGRLG
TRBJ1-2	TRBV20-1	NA	SAWGDGYT
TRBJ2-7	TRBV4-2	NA	ASRASGSYEQY
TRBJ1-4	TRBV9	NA	ASSVDPPGALSEKLF
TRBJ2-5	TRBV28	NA	ASTLGAGGPLETQY
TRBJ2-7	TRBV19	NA	ASSPRRGGGYEQY
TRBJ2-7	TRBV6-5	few	ASSYRSGGAGEQY
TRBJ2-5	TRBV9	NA	ASSVEGLKETQY
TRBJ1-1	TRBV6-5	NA	ASSNVGLMNTEAF
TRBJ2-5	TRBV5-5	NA	ASSFRITGEGETQY
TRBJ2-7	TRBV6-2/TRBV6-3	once	ASSYHSYEQY
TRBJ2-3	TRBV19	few	ATQRLAGHTDTQY
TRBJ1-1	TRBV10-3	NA	AISGGVNTEAF
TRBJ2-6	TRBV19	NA	ASTLISGDSGANVLT
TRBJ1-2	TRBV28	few	ASSSGQSYGYT
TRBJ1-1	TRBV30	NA	DPFIPYSPLNTEAF
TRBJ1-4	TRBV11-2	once	ASSLGTGSEKLF
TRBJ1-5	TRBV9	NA	ASSVIKQGTTQH
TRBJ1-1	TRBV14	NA	ASSPRDRIVNTEAF
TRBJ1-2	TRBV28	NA	ASSLLANYGYT
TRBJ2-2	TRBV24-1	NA	ATSGETGGFTGELF
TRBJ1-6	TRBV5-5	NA	ASSLRMSPLH
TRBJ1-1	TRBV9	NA	ASSVGNRREAF
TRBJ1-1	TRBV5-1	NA	ASSLATANTEAF
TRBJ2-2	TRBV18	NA	ASSPRGTTDTGELF
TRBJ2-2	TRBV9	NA	ASSLGGTGDTGELF
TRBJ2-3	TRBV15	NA	ATSGKTGFDTDTQY
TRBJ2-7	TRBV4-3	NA	ASSQGAGSYEQY
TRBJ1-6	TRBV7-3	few	ASSRGQSNSPLH
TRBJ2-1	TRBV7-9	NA	ASSPPGTGTYNEQF
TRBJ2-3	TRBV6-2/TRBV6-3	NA	ASSYPIAKTSTDTQY